Listed here are 26 T cell receptor beta chains from one sample, sequenced in a study of blood T cell repertoires in COVID-19. The table came from immunoSEQ multiplex PCR; TCRdb's copy has only in-frame clones and leaves some out. The table shows about 370,000 clones, with roughly nine tenths occurring only once. Input material: peripheral blood. The receptor set was obtained from a woman between 25 and 40 years old with COVID-19, enrolled during active disease.

This clone was detected only once. The rearrangement links TRBV18 to TRBJ1-2; D is unresolved. Looked up from germline, CDR1 is KGHSH and CDR2 is LQKENI. This CDR3 spans 14 amino acids. V lost 2 bases to trimming and J lost 0 bases, with 7 bases between them. This CDR3 is CASSPSTTNYGYTF. The CDR3 DNA follows: TGTGCCAGCTCACCAAGTACAACTAACTATGGCTACACCTTC.

This rearrangement joins TRBV30 to TRBJ1-1; no definite D call. The length of the CDR3 is 14 residues. Trimming pared 0 bases from V and 0 bases from J, leaving 8 bases between. The germline CDR1 and CDR2 sequences are GTSNPN and SVGIG (reference sequence). In nucleotides, the CDR3 is TGTGCCTGGAGTGTAGGACTCATGAACACTGAAGCTTTCTTT. It yields the protein CAWSVGLMNTEAFF.

This chain joins TRBV15 and TRBJ2-1; 10 bases line up with TRBD2. This CDR3 region has 19 residues. Losses at the gene ends were 0 bases for V and 9 bases for J; bases not matched to a gene: 17. Per germline, CDR1 LNHNV and CDR2 YYDKDF (reference sequence). The CDR3 is CATSRDWGGSGGPEGEQFF. CDR3 nucleotide sequence: TGTGCCACCAGCAGAGATTGGGGTGGTAGCGGGGGGCCGGAGGGTGAGCAGTTCTTC. Full variable domain (remainder filled in from reference TRBV15 and TRBJ2-1): DAMVIQNPRYQVTQFGKPVTLSCSQTLNHNVMYWYQQKSSQAPKLLFHYYDKDFNNEADTPDNFQSRRPNTSFCFLDIRSPGLGDTAMYLCATSRDWGGSGGPEGEQFFGPGTRLTVL.

The rearrangement uses TRBV11-2 and TRBJ2-1; no clear D gene. Germline loops: CDR1 SGHAT, CDR2 FQNNGV. V gave up 5 bases and J gave up 9 bases, with 17 bases separating them. CDR3 size: 14 residues. CDR3 sequence reads: CASSANSPVGEQFF. The CDR3, as DNA: TGTGCCAGCAGCGCAAATTCACCGGTCGGTGAGCAGTTCTTC.

This sequence joins TRBV4-1 and TRBJ2-7, with D uncertain. V lost 2 bases and J 4 bases, leaving 12 bases between the germline ends. The CDR3 has 14 residues. From germline, CDR1 is MGHRA and CDR2 YSYEKL. CDR3 in amino acids: CASSQLRGEYEQYV. CDR3 sequence (DNA): TGCGCCAGCAGCCAACTGAGAGGCGAATACGAGCAGTACGTC.

CDR3 sequence reads: CASSLESGPYEQYV. The CDR3 DNA reads TGTGCCAGCAGCTTAGAGTCTGGGCCCTACGAGCAGTACGTC. The V call is TRBV7-9, the J call TRBJ2-7; D is unresolved. The CDR3 covers 14 residues. Germline V gene sequence: CDR1 SEHNR, CDR2 FQNEAQ (reference sequence). Trimming pared 1 base from V and 2 bases from J, leaving 9 bases between.

The CDR3 region has the DNA TGTGCCAGCAGCGCTCAGTCGGGACAGGGTGGGGGCTACACCTTC. Its translation: CASSAQSGQGGGYTF. This chain links TRBV7-6 with TRBJ1-2; 9 bases fit TRBD1. Germline loops: CDR1 SGHVS, CDR2 FNYEAQ. Unmatched junction bases numbered 12, after V lost 5 bases and J lost 8 bases. The CDR3 has 15 amino acids.

The chain employs TRBV5-1 and TRBJ1-3; D is uncertain. Germline lookup yields CDR1 SGHRS and CDR2 YFSETQ. The V and J ends lost 0 bases and 0 bases respectively, with 7 bases between them. This CDR3 has 15 amino acids. The CDR3: CASSLGRSSGNTIYF. In DNA form, the CDR3 reads TGCGCCAGCAGCTTGGGACGGAGCTCTGGAAACACCATATATTTT.

This chain uses TRBV7-2 with TRBJ1-4; D call uncertain. V was shortened by 5 bases and J by 8 bases, with 9 bases between the two germline ends. The CDR3 contains 12 residues. Germline CDR1 reads SGHTA; CDR2 reads FQGNSA. CDR3 DNA sequence: TGTGCCAGCAGCCCCACAAGAGAAAAACTGTTTTTT. As protein: CASSPTREKLFF.

This chain uses TRBV28 with TRBJ2-3; 8 nucleotides agree with TRBD2. This CDR3 is built from 16 residues. V trimming: 5 bases; J trimming: 2 bases; junction bases outside the gene matches: 9. From germline, CDR1 is MDHEN and CDR2 SYDVKM. CDR3 sequence (DNA): TGTGCCAGCAGTCCCGCCCAGCGGGGGTTCACAGATACGCAGTATTTT. The encoded protein is CASSPAQRGFTDTQYF. Full variable domain (rest looked up from reference TRBV28 and TRBJ2-3): DVKVTQSSRYLVKRTGEKVFLECVQDMDHENMFWYRQDPGLGLRLIYFSYDVKMKEKGDIPEGYSVSREKKERFSLILESASTNQTSMYLCASSPAQRGFTDTQYFGPGTRLTVL.

A few counts support this clone. This chain connects TRBV6-4 to TRBJ2-1, with TRBD2 identical over 11 bases. Losses at the gene ends were 1 base for V and 9 bases for J; bases not matched to a gene: 5. CDR1 is MRHNA and CDR2 is SNTAGT in the germline V gene. The CDR3 covers 15 residues. The CDR3 loop reads CASSDYSGGAAEQFF. Here the CDR3 DNA reads TGTGCCAGCAGTGACTATAGCGGGGGGGCCGCTGAGCAGTTCTTC.

V and J are TRBV4-3 and TRBJ1-4; tentatively, D is TRBD1 (6 bases). The germline CDR1 and CDR2 sequences are LGHNA and YSLEER. The CDR3 is 17 residues long. V was pared by 1 base and J by 7 bases, with 19 bases between. Here the CDR3 reads CASSQGYGEGGGEKLFF. CDR3 DNA sequence: TGCGCCAGCAGCCAAGGATATGGGGAGGGGGGTGGTGAAAAACTGTTTTTT.

This clone was detected only once. This rearrangement joins TRBV7-9 to TRBJ1-1, with D possibly TRBD1 on 6 matching bases. Trimming left V 4 bases short and J 3 bases short, with 9 bases between. CDR1 is SEHNR, CDR2 FQNEAQ, per germline (reference sequence). The CDR3 loop spans 13 amino acids. The chain's CDR3 is CASSSSGDTEAFF. CDR3 sequence (DNA): TGTGCCAGCAGCTCTTCAGGGGACACTGAAGCTTTCTTT.

The rearrangement joins TRBV6-2 or TRBV6-3 to TRBJ1-2, with TRBD1 matching over 8 bases. CDR1 is MNHEY, CDR2 SVGEGT, per germline. This CDR3 region has 16 residues. V gave up 0 bases and J gave up 2 bases; unmatched junction bases: 5. The CDR3 here is CASSYSSGGANYGYTF. In DNA form, the CDR3 reads TGTGCCAGCAGTTACTCGTCAGGGGGCGCGAACTATGGCTACACCTTC.

The chain uses TRBV10-3 and TRBJ1-5; 9 bases map to TRBD1. CDR3 length equals 14 residues. CDR1 is ENHRY, CDR2 SYGVKD, per germline. The ends lost 4 bases at V and 5 bases at J; junction bases unmatched: 3. CDR3 loop: CAISGGQGYQPQHF. CDR3 nucleotides: TGTGCCATCAGTGGTGGACAGGGGTATCAGCCCCAGCATTTT.

The CDR3 spells CASLSQGRAYGYTF. The CDR3 DNA reads as TGTGCCAGCCTGTCTCAGGGTCGGGCCTATGGCTACACCTTC. The chain has TRBV28 and TRBJ1-2; perhaps TRBD1 as D (5 bases). Germline V gene lookup returns CDR1 MDHEN and CDR2 SYDVKM. The V and J ends lost 8 bases and 4 bases respectively, with 17 bases between them. This CDR3 has 14 amino acids.

The chain employs TRBV18 and TRBJ2-7; TRBD2 is a possible D gene (5 bases). CDR1 KGHSH and CDR2 LQKENI come from the germline V gene. V shed 2 bases and J shed 7 bases, with 9 bases lying between them. The CDR3 is made up of 12 amino acids. CDR3 DNA sequence: TGTGCCAGCTCACCATCCTCGGGGGAGCAGTACTTC. Its translation: CASSPSSGEQYF.

The rearrangement links TRBV2 to TRBJ1-2, with 8 bases matching TRBD1. The CDR3 is 13 residues long. Germline V CDR1 and CDR2: SNHLY, FYNNEI. J lost 5 bases, V lost 5 bases, and 4 bases had no gene match. The DNA for the CDR3 is TGTGCCAGCAGTCCGGACAGGGAGTATGGCTACACCTTC. Its protein is CASSPDREYGYTF.

The V call is TRBV4-1, the J call TRBJ2-5, with 9 bases fitting TRBD2. This CDR3 is 15 amino acids long. The germline V gene has CDR1 MGHRA and CDR2 YSYEKL. The ends lost 1 base at V and 4 bases at J; junction bases unmatched: 4. CDR3 amino acids: CASSQVSSGTETQYF. CDR3 DNA: TGCGCCAGCAGCCAAGTTTCTAGCGGGACAGAGACCCAGTACTTC.

About this clone: Other DNA variants within this sample encode the same CDR3. This chain joins TRBV5-1 and TRBJ1-2; TRBD1 might be the D (6 bases). The germline gives CDR1 SGHRS, CDR2 YFSETQ. CDR3 length: 13 residues. The V and J ends lost 0 bases and 5 bases respectively, with 8 bases between them. CDR3 sequence: CASSLGQDYGYTF. The DNA of the CDR3 is TGCGCCAGCAGCTTGGGACAGGATTATGGCTACACCTTC.

This clone was picked up one time. The rearrangement uses TRBV29-1 and TRBJ1-3, with TRBD1 matching over 7 bases. Germline lookup yields CDR1 SQVTM and CDR2 ANQGSEA. CDR3 length: 15 amino acids. V gave up 6 bases and J gave up 0 bases; unmatched junction bases: 8. CDR3 nucleotide sequence: TGCAGCGTCTCGACAGGGTCAAGCTCTGGAAACACCATATATTTT. This sequence encodes CSVSTGSSSGNTIYF.

The J gene is TRBJ1-5, the V gene TRBV19; no clear D gene. Trimming shortened V by 6 bases and J by 0 bases, and 12 bases separated the two germline ends. Germline V gene sequence: CDR1 LNHDA, CDR2 SQIVND (reference sequence). This CDR3 has 15 amino acids. This CDR3 is CASSGHHLSNQPQHF. Here the CDR3 DNA reads TGTGCCAGTAGCGGTCACCATCTTAGCAATCAGCCCCAGCATTTT.

The chain uses TRBV19 and TRBJ1-3; TRBD1 aligns across 7 bases. The CDR3 contains 17 residues. Germline trimming cut 0 bases from V and 2 bases from J; bases unmatched to any gene: 7. The germline CDR1 and CDR2 sequences are LNHDA and SQIVND (reference sequence). Here the CDR3 reads CASSIDLWGTAGNTIYF. CDR3 DNA sequence: TGTGCCAGTAGTATAGATCTGTGGGGGACAGCTGGAAACACCATATATTTT. The whole variable domain, remainder taken from reference TRBV19 and TRBJ1-3, is DGGITQSPKYLFRKEGQNVTLSCEQNLNHDAMYWYRQDPGQGLRLIYYSQIVNDFQKGDIAEGYSVSREKKESFPLTVTSAQKNPTAFYLCASSIDLWGTAGNTIYFGEGSWLTVV.

On this clone itself: This specimen includes other DNA sequences encoding the same CDR3. The gene calls are TRBV20-1 and TRBJ2-5; D is uncertain. Germline CDR1 reads DFQATT; CDR2 reads SNEGSKA (reference sequence). The CDR3 totals 10 residues. The V and J ends lost 6 bases and 2 bases respectively, with 4 bases between them. CDR3 bases: TGCAGTGCCCCACAAGAGACCCAGTACTTC. Protein product: CSAPQETQYF.

For this clone: No DNA is shown, since the ends of the CDR3 on it are uncertain; the CDR3 is the one TCRdb lists. The chain uses TRBV21-1 and TRBJ2-1; TRBD1 was called by the table and not checked on the DNA. TRBV21-1 is labeled a pseudogene. The CDR3 spans 17 residues, counting both ends. Here the CDR3 reads CASSKALRVAPGNEQFF.

V gene TRBV7-2 combines with J gene TRBJ1-6, with D maybe TRBD1 (5 bases). V was pared by 4 bases and J by 14 bases, with 18 bases between. The CDR3 consists of 14 residues. Germline V gene data show CDR1 as SGHTA and CDR2 as FQGNSA. For the CDR3, the DNA is TGTGCCAGCAGCTCCGTGTTGACAGCCTTAGCCCTCCACTTT. This gives the protein CASSSVLTALALHF.